The clone carrying this T cell receptor beta chain was recorded once. Its antigen remains unknown. The data were produced by immunoSEQ multiplex PCR, yet TCRdb's version contains in-frame clones alone and is incomplete. Seen here are 65,000 to 75,000 clones, more than 75% observed once, and the top ten hold over 2%. With 7 bases removed from V and 0 bases from J, the gap between germline ends came to 15 bases. The germline V gene encodes CDR1 SNHLY and CDR2 FYNNEI. The CDR3 sequence is 15 residues long. This entry belongs to a study of OX40 agonist ivuxolimab in advanced cancers. Study-wide background: Patients undergoing dose escalation presented with hepatocellular carcinoma, melanoma, renal cell or head and neck cancer. Treatment received earlier with anti-PD-1, anti-PD-L1 or anti-CTLA-4 agents was allowed, and over 35% had some.

Findings and limits, study-wide: Expanded peripheral T-cell antigen specificity went undetermined.

The origin of this receptor is an adult with an advanced solid tumor such as melanoma, head and neck, liver or kidney cancer. The chain joins TRBV2 to TRBJ1-1, with D tentatively TRBD1 (6 bases). The source was CD4+ or CD8+ T cells sorted from blood, collected in a trial of the OX40 agonist ivuxolimab. In DNA form, the CDR3 reads TGTGCCAGCACCCTGGACAGATCCATGAACACTGAAGCTTTCTTT. Its protein is CASTLDRSMNTEAFF.